The 18 T cell receptor beta chains given below trace back to one sample, sequenced in a study of blood T cell repertoires in COVID-19. The table came from immunoSEQ multiplex PCR; TCRdb's copy has only in-frame clones and leaves some out. Among 170,000 or so clones listed, 60% to 80% were seen once. Sequencing input: PBMCs or T cells enriched from blood (not recorded which). The source of these receptors is a woman between 45 and 60 years old who had recovered from COVID-19.

V and J are TRBV5-4 and TRBJ1-2, with 7 positions matching TRBD1. Germline V CDR1 and CDR2: SGHNT, YYREEE (reference sequence). The trim removed 3 bases at V and 3 bases at J, leaving 2 bases unmatched. This CDR3 is 13 amino acids long. The CDR3 coding sequence is TGTGCCAGCAGCTCCGGGACAGACTATGGCTACACCTTC. Amino acids: CASSSGTDYGYTF.

The rearrangement links TRBV5-1 to TRBJ2-1; D possibly corresponds to TRBD2 (6 bases). V lost 4 bases, J lost 0 bases, and 14 bases lay in between. Germline V CDR1 and CDR2: SGHRS, YFSETQ. The CDR3 length is 16 residues. Here the CDR3 reads CASSPTPSDSYNEQFF. The CDR3 DNA reads TGCGCCAGCAGCCCCACCCCTAGCGACTCCTACAATGAGCAGTTCTTC.

The chain joins TRBV25-1 to TRBJ2-7; D possibly corresponds to TRBD1 (5 bases). Trimming cost V 0 bases and J 7 bases, with 19 bases left between them. The CDR3 sequence is 16 residues long. Germline V CDR1 and CDR2: MGHDK, SYGVNS. The CDR3 loop reads CASSEYGAERLGEQYF. CDR3 sequence (DNA): TGTGCCAGCAGTGAATATGGGGCGGAGAGGTTGGGTGAGCAGTACTTC.

V is TRBV28 and J is TRBJ1-5; 7 bases map to TRBD1. In germline, CDR1 is MDHEN, CDR2 SYDVKM. J lost 7 bases, V lost 8 bases, and 8 bases had no gene match. The CDR3 contains 13 residues. This CDR3 reads CASLTGRRQPQHF. CDR3 DNA sequence: TGTGCCAGCCTGACAGGGCGGCGACAGCCCCAGCATTTT.

A remark on this clone: The junction departs from germline at one end; a sequencing error may be responsible. The chain recombines TRBV10-1 with TRBJ2-7; TRBD2 might be the D (6 bases). The CDR3 extends over 13 amino acids. Germline V lookup: CDR1 WNHNN, CDR2 SYGVQD (reference sequence). CDR3 nucleotide sequence: TGCGCCACCAGTTTGGCGGGGTCCTACGAGCAGTACTTC. As protein: CATSLAGSYEQYF.

The chain is built from TRBV27 and TRBJ1-2; D gene unclear. V gave up 3 bases and J gave up 7 bases, with 12 bases separating them. CDR1 and CDR2 from the germline V gene are MNHEY and SMNVEV (reference sequence). The CDR3 has 13 amino acids. In DNA form, the CDR3 reads TGTGCCAGCAGTTTTCGCGATCTTCGTGGCTACACCTTC. Protein: CASSFRDLRGYTF.

This chain's CDR3 is CASKRQAVTNSPLHF. DNA of the CDR3: TGTGCCAGCAAGCGACAGGCGGTCACTAATTCACCCCTCCACTTT. The chain carries TRBV27 and TRBJ1-6; a possible D gene is TRBD1 (6 bases). Germline V gives CDR1 MNHEY, CDR2 SMNVEV (reference sequence). The CDR3 consists of 15 residues. V lost 7 bases to trimming and J lost 6 bases, with 16 bases between them.

This clone was found once. The V gene is TRBV5-6, the J gene TRBJ1-1; D call uncertain. This CDR3 is 13 amino acids long. V shed 1 base and J shed 5 bases, with 9 bases lying between them. CDR1 and CDR2 (germline): SGHDT, YYEEEE. The CDR3 coding sequence is TGTGCCAGCAGCTTGCGGGTGGGTACTGAAGCTTTCTTT. Its protein is CASSLRVGTEAFF.

The chain is built from TRBV20-1 and TRBJ2-1, with D hard to call. CDR1 DFQATT and CDR2 SNEGSKA come from the germline V gene (reference sequence). The CDR3 has 10 residues. This CDR3 is CSALGGEQFF. CDR3 sequence (DNA): TGCAGCGCCCTAGGTGGTGAGCAGTTCTTC.

This clone was counted only a few times. This sequence joins TRBV11-2 and TRBJ2-1, with a tentative D call TRBD1 (5 bases). The V gene's germline CDR1 is SGHAT and CDR2 FQNNGV. The V gene lost 0 bases and the J gene lost 1 base, with 22 bases spanning the gap. This CDR3 comprises 20 residues. CDR3 protein: CASSLDARGRTFVSYNEQFF. The CDR3 nucleotides read TGTGCCAGCAGCTTAGACGCAAGGGGCCGCACATTTGTGTCCTACAATGAGCAGTTCTTC.

The chain joins TRBV7-8 to TRBJ2-5; no clear D gene. Germline CDR1 is SGHVS and CDR2 is FQNEAQ. Deletions cut 5 bases from V and 5 bases from J, with 9 bases between. CDR3 length: 12 residues. The CDR3 region is CASSGTGETQYF. The DNA of the CDR3 is TGTGCCAGCAGCGGTACCGGGGAGACCCAGTACTTC.

The genes are TRBV20-1 and TRBJ2-5; no clear D. CDR3 length: 11 amino acids. V was clipped by 6 bases and J by 3 bases, with 8 bases between them. Germline values: CDR1 DFQATT, CDR2 SNEGSKA (reference sequence). Here the CDR3 DNA reads TGCAGTGCCGAAAGCGAAGAGACCCAGTACTTC. Translating gives CSAESEETQYF.

Only a few counts were recorded for this clone. This chain links TRBV5-1 with TRBJ2-1; D call uncertain. V was clipped by 5 bases and J by 0 bases, with 15 bases between them. This CDR3 comprises 16 residues. Looked up from germline, CDR1 is SGHRS and CDR2 is YFSETQ. The CDR3 bases are TGCGCCAGCAGGAACCTTTTAAAGAGCTCCTACAATGAGCAGTTCTTC. Protein: CASRNLLKSSYNEQFF.

This chain connects TRBV7-6 to TRBJ2-5; 9 nucleotides agree with TRBD2. Per germline, CDR1 SGHVS and CDR2 FNYEAQ. Germline trimming cut 5 bases from V and 4 bases from J; bases unmatched to any gene: 8. The CDR3 totals 15 residues. CDR3 sequence reads: CASSEGPAGGETQYF. In DNA form, the CDR3 reads TGTGCCAGCAGCGAAGGACCAGCGGGAGGAGAGACCCAGTACTTC.

The genes are TRBV27 and TRBJ2-5; D unresolved. This CDR3 has 13 residues. Looked up from germline, CDR1 is MNHEY and CDR2 is SMNVEV (reference sequence). The V and J ends lost 3 bases and 1 base respectively, with 6 bases between them. The CDR3 region has the DNA TGTGCCAGCAGTTTTGCCAGCCAAGAGACCCAGTACTTC. Amino acids: CASSFASQETQYF.

V usage is TRBV18 and J usage is TRBJ2-1, with 7 positions matching TRBD2. The V segment lost 0 bases and the J segment 4 bases; nucleotides outside the gene matches: 3. The CDR3 covers 15 residues. Looked up from germline, CDR1 is KGHSH and CDR2 is LQKENI. CDR3 amino acids: CASSPPGLMYNEQFF. The DNA of the CDR3 is TGTGCCAGCTCACCACCGGGACTAATGTACAATGAGCAGTTCTTC.

The rearrangement joins TRBV7-9 to TRBJ1-2; 8 bases are shared with TRBD1. Germline CDR1 and CDR2: SEHNR and FQNEAQ (reference sequence). This CDR3 region has 15 residues. With 5 bases clipped from V and 7 bases from J, the junction kept 12 bases outside the gene matches. The CDR3 DNA follows: TGTGCCAGCAGCCGAAGTCCTTCAGGGGGCGGTGGCTACACCTTC. It codes for CASSRSPSGGGGYTF.

The CDR3 coding sequence is TGTGCCAGCACTCCTCCGGGGACAGCCTACAATGAGCAGTTCTTC. Its translation: CASTPPGTAYNEQFF. V gene TRBV28 combines with J gene TRBJ2-1, with 7 bases fitting TRBD1. This CDR3 contains 15 residues. Germline V gene sequence: CDR1 MDHEN, CDR2 SYDVKM. V shed 7 bases, J shed 2 bases, and the junction held 8 bases outside the gene matches.